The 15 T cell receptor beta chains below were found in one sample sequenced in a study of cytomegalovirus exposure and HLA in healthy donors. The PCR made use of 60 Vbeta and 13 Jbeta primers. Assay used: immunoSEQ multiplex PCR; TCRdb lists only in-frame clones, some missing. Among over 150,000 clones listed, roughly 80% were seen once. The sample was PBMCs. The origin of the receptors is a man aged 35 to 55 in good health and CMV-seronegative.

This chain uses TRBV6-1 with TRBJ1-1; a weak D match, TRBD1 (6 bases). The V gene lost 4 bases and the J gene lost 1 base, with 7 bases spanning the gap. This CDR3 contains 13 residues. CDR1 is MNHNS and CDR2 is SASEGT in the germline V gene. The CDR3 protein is CASSVQGNTEAFF. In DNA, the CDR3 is TGTGCCAGCAGTGTACAGGGGAACACTGAAGCTTTCTTT.

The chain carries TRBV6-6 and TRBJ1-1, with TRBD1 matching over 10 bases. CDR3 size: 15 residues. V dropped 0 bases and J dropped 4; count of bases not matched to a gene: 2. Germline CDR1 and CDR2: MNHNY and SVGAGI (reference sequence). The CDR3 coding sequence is TGTGCCAGCAGTTACTCAGGACAGGGGGTCACTGAAGCTTTCTTT. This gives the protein CASSYSGQGVTEAFF.

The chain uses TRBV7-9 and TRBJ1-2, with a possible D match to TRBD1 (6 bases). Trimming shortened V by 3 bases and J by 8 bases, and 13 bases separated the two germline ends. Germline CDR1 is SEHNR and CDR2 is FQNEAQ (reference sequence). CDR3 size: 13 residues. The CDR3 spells CASSLQGSDGYTF. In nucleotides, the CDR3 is TGTGCCAGCAGCTTGCAGGGGAGTGACGGCTACACCTTC.

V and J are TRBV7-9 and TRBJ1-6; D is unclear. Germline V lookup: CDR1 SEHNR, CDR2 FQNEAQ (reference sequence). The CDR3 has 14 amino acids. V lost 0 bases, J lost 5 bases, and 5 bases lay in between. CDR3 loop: CASSLAGNNSPLHF. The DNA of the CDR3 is TGTGCCAGCAGCTTAGCTGGCAATAATTCACCCCTCCACTTT.

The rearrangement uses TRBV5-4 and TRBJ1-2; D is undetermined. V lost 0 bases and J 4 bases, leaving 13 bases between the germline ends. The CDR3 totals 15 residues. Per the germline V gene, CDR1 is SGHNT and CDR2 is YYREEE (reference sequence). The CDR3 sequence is CASSLVWEASYGYTF. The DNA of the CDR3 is TGTGCCAGCAGCTTGGTTTGGGAGGCAAGCTATGGCTACACCTTC. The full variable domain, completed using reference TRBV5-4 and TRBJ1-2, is ETGVTQSPTHLIKTRGQQVTLRCSSQSGHNTVSWYQQALGQGPQFIFQYYREEENGRGNFPPRFSGLQFPNYSSELNVNALELDDSALYLCASSLVWEASYGYTFGSGTRLTVV.

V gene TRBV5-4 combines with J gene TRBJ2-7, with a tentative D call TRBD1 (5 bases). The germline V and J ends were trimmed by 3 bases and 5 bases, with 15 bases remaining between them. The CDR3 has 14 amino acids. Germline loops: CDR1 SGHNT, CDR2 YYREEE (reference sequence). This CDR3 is CASSSLSTVNEQYF. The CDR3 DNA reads TGTGCCAGCAGCTCGCTATCGACAGTCAACGAGCAGTACTTC.

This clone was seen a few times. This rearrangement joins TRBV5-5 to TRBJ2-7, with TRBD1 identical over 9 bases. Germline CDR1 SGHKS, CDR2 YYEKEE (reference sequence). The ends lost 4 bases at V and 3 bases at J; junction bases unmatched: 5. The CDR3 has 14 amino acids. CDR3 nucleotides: TGTGCCAGCAGCCAGGACAGGGGACTCTACGAGCAGTACTTC. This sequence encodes CASSQDRGLYEQYF.

The CDR3 sequence: CASSLGTQGNYGYTF. CDR3 sequence (DNA): TGTGCCAGCAGCTTAGGGACCCAGGGGAACTATGGCTACACCTTC. The rearrangement uses TRBV7-8 and TRBJ1-2; D possibly corresponds to TRBD1 (6 bases). Germline CDR1 is SGHVS and CDR2 is FQNEAQ. V lost 1 base, J lost 2 bases, and 11 bases lay in between. The CDR3 spans 15 residues.

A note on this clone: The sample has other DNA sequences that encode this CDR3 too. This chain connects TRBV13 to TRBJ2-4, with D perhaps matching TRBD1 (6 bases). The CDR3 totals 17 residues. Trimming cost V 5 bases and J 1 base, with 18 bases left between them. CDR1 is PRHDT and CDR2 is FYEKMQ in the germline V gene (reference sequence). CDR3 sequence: CASSPRQAIIAKNIQYF. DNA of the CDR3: TGTGCCAGCAGCCCACGACAGGCGATTATCGCCAAAAACATTCAGTACTTC.

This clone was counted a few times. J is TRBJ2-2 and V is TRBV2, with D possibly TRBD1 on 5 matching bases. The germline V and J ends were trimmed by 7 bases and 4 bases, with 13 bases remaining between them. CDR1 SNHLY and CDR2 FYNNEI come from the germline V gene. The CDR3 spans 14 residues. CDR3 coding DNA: TGTGCCAGCATGGTAGGGGCCCTCACCGGGGAGCTGTTTTTT. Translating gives CASMVGALTGELFF.

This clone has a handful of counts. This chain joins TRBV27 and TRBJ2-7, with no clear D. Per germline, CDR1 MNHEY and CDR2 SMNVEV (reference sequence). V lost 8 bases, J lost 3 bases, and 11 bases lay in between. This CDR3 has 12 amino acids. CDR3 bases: TGTGCCAGCGGCGGAATCTTCTACGAGCAGTACTTC. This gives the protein CASGGIFYEQYF.

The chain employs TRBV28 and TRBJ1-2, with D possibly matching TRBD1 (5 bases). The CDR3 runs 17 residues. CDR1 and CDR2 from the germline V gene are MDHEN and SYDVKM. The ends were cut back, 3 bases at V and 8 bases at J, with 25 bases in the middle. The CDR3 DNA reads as TGTGCCAGCAGTTTGTTGGGACTACAAACCTCTGGTCTGGGCTACACCTTC. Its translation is CASSLLGLQTSGLGYTF.

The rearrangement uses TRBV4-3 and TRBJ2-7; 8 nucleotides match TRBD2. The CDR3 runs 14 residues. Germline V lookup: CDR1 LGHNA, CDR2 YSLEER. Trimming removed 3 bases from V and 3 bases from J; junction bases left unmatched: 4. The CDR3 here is CASSHAGGHYEQYF. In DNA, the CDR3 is TGCGCCAGCAGCCATGCGGGGGGCCACTACGAGCAGTACTTC.

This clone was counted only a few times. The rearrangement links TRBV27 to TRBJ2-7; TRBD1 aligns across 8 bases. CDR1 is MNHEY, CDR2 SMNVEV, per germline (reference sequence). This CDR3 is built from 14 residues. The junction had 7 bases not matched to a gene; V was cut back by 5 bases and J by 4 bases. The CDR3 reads CASSPGGPVYEQYF. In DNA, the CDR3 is TGTGCCAGCAGTCCAGGGGGCCCTGTGTACGAGCAGTACTTC.

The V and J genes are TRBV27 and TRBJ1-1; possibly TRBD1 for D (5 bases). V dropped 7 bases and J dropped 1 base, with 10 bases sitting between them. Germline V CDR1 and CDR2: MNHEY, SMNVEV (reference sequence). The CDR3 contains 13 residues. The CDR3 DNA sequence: TGTGCCAGCATGAGGAGGGGGAACACTGAAGCTTTCTTT. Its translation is CASMRRGNTEAFF.